This T cell receptor beta chain was retrieved from a study of T cells after yellow fever vaccination. The study, taken as a whole, reports: One caveat is that FACS-sorted repertoires could contain abundant clonotypes contaminating from the bulk population. The booster response re-showed most primary clones: 95% to 96% CD4, approximately 86% CD8.

This clonotype was found a few times. The target antigen is unknown. The V gene lost 1 base and the J gene lost 8 bases, with 11 bases spanning the gap. Germline V gene sequence: CDR1 SGHTA, CDR2 FQGNSA. The CDR3 sequence is 13 residues long. TCRdb reprocessed the 5' RACE reads via MiXCR and lists one record per CDR3 protein. The sample yields some 240,000 distinct CDR3 sequences, approximately 3.2% seen once. The source material was CD4+ T cells sorted from PBMCs, sampled 10 days after the yellow fever booster vaccination. V gene TRBV7-2 combines with J gene TRBJ1-2; no clear D gene. The receptor was isolated from a young man who received the YFV17D yellow fever vaccine. The CDR3 loop is CASSLGVSGGYTF. The CDR3 bases are TGTGCCAGCAGCTTAGGGGTTTCTGGAGGCTACACCTTC.